A single sample gave rise to the 23 T cell receptor beta chains below, sequenced in a study of CD8 T cells in ankylosing spondylitis. Study-level results: Blood from ankylosing spondylitis patients appeared to carry a characteristic eight-variant TCR beta motif.

In TCRdb, the 5' RACE reads were re-called with MiXCR into one record per CDR3 protein. Of under 950,000 distinct CDR3 sequences in the sample, roughly 19% were seen once. Their antigens are not known. The specimen sequenced was blood, either unsorted or a sorted T cell fraction (not recorded which). These receptors originate from a male donor with ankylosing spondylitis.

This clonotype was observed a single time. V is TRBV6-1 and J is TRBJ1-4, with D uncertain. Germline V gene data show CDR1 as MNHNS and CDR2 as SASEGT. Trimming took off 6 bases at V and 8 bases at J, with 4 bases between the two ends. There are 10 residues in the CDR3. In DNA, the CDR3 is TGTGCCAGCAGACAGGAAAAACTGTTTTTT. Protein product: CASRQEKLFF.

The chain couples TRBV6-1 to TRBJ1-3, with D maybe TRBD1 (5 bases). CDR1 is MNHNS and CDR2 is SASEGT in the germline V gene. The V and J ends lost 6 bases and 0 bases respectively, with 18 bases between them. The CDR3 is 17 residues long. As DNA, the CDR3 is TGTGCCAGCAGGCGTCTGGGGAGACAGCTCTCTGGAAACACCATATATTTT. This encodes CASRRLGRQLSGNTIYF.

The J gene is TRBJ2-5, the V gene TRBV12-3 or TRBV12-4; tentatively, D is TRBD2 (7 bases). This CDR3 spans 15 amino acids. V lost 5 bases and J 5 bases, leaving 18 bases between the germline ends. CDR3 nucleotide sequence: TGTGCCAGCAGTCAGTTGACCGGGGGGCGGGAGACCCAGTACTTC. It yields the protein CASSQLTGGRETQYF.

This clonotype was counted a few times. The rearrangement links TRBV20-1 to TRBJ2-7, with 7 bases aligning to TRBD1. V shed 3 bases, J shed 2 bases, and the junction held 4 bases outside the gene matches. Per germline, CDR1 DFQATT and CDR2 SNEGSKA (reference sequence). The CDR3 loop spans 13 amino acids. This CDR3 is CSASTGTAYEQYF. The CDR3 region has the DNA TGCAGTGCTAGCACCGGGACAGCCTACGAGCAGTACTTC.

The chain is built from TRBV7-9 and TRBJ2-3; D is unclear. From germline, CDR1 is SEHNR and CDR2 FQNEAQ (reference sequence). V gave up 0 bases and J gave up 1 base, with 11 bases separating them. The CDR3 totals 16 residues. The CDR3 region is CASSLAGNPGTDTQYF. For the CDR3, the DNA is TGTGCCAGCAGCTTAGCGGGAAACCCGGGCACAGATACGCAGTATTTT. The full variable domain, its missing parts supplied by reference TRBV7-9 and TRBJ2-3, is DTGVSQNPRHKITKRGQNVTFRCDPISEHNRLYWYRQTLGQGPEFLTYFQNEAQLEKSRLLSDRFSAERPKGSFSTLEIQRTEQGDSAMYLCASSLAGNPGTDTQYFGPGTRLTVL.

This clonotype has more than one count but fewer than ten. This chain uses TRBV12-3 or TRBV12-4 with TRBJ1-2; D call uncertain. The CDR3 is 16 amino acids. V was trimmed by 3 bases and J by 7 bases, leaving 21 bases between them. In DNA form, the CDR3 reads TGTGCCAGCAGTTTTCGTCCCGAAACCGTGAAGGCTGGCTACACCTTC. Protein: CASSFRPETVKAGYTF.

The gene calls are TRBV12-3 or TRBV12-4 and TRBJ1-6; D is perhaps TRBD1 (6 bases). The CDR3 consists of 16 residues. The ends were cut back, 4 bases at V and 4 bases at J, with 14 bases in the middle. The CDR3 is CASSSQGPQYNSPLHF. Written as DNA, the CDR3 is TGTGCCAGCAGTTCACAGGGACCTCAATATAATTCACCCCTCCACTTT.

CDR3 coding DNA: TGTGCCAGCAGTTTACGCGGGGCGCCTGGCTACACCTTC. This gives the protein CASSLRGAPGYTF. V is TRBV27 and J is TRBJ1-2; D may be TRBD1 (5 bases). CDR3 length: 13 residues. Trimming removed 2 bases from V and 7 bases from J, with 11 bases in between. Looked up from germline, CDR1 is MNHEY and CDR2 is SMNVEV (reference sequence).

This rearrangement joins TRBV24-1 to TRBJ1-5; D is unresolved. Germline CDR1 KGHDR, CDR2 SFDVKD. V was cut by 4 bases and J by 0 bases, with 6 bases left in between. This CDR3 contains 14 residues. The CDR3 DNA reads TGTGCCACCAGTGAGACCCATAGCAATCAGCCCCAGCATTTT. Its protein product is CATSETHSNQPQHF.

This clonotype was detected only a few times. The genes are TRBV4-1 and TRBJ1-2, with D possibly being TRBD1 (5 bases). The CDR3 spans 14 residues. Germline CDR1 is MGHRA and CDR2 is YSYEKL. V was cut by 1 base and J by 3 bases, with 9 bases left in between. The CDR3 coding sequence is TGCGCCAGCAGCCAAGGGGTGGGGGACTATGGCTACACCTTC. It encodes CASSQGVGDYGYTF.

The chain links TRBV21-1 to TRBJ2-5; the D call in the table, TRBD1, was not verified against the DNA. TRBV21-1 is flagged as a pseudogene. The length of the CDR3 is 18 residues. The DNA of the CDR3 is TGTGCCAGCAGCAAAGAAAGAAAGGGGGTCTGGCGGCAAGAGACCCAGTACTTC. Translation: CASSKERKGVWRQETQYF.

The J gene is TRBJ1-3, the V gene TRBV20-1; D remains ambiguous. Germline CDR1 DFQATT, CDR2 SNEGSKA (reference sequence). Trimming shortened V by 3 bases and J by 0 bases, and 6 bases separated the two germline ends. CDR3 length: 13 residues. Here the CDR3 reads CSASPGSGNTIYF. CDR3 sequence (DNA): TGCAGTGCTAGTCCAGGCTCTGGAAACACCATATATTTT.

Here the CDR3 DNA reads TGCGCCAGCAGCCCCAGAACGGGGACTGAGGATCAGCCCCAGCATTTT. Amino acid sequence: CASSPRTGTEDQPQHF. The V gene is TRBV4-1, the J gene TRBJ1-5; TRBD1 might be the D (5 bases). V shed 4 bases and J shed 5 bases, with 18 bases lying between them. This CDR3 is 16 amino acids long. Germline CDR1 reads MGHRA; CDR2 reads YSYEKL.

The J gene is TRBJ2-2, the V gene TRBV2; 10 bases are shared with TRBD2. The CDR3 runs to 15 residues. Germline loops: CDR1 SNHLY, CDR2 FYNNEI. With 8 bases clipped from V and 6 bases from J, the junction kept 9 bases outside the gene matches. CDR3 region: CASQGSSGSSGELFF. The CDR3 DNA reads TGTGCCAGCCAAGGGTCTAGCGGGAGTTCCGGGGAGCTGTTTTTT. The whole variable domain, filled in from reference TRBV2 and TRBJ2-2, reads EPEVTQTPSHQVTQMGQEVILRCVPISNHLYFYWYRQILGQKVEFLVSFYNNEISEKSEIFDDQFSVERPDGSNFTLKIRSTKLEDSAMYFCASQGSSGSSGELFFGEGSRLTVL.

This clonotype turned up a few times. The chain is built from TRBV3-1 and TRBJ1-2, with 9 bases fitting TRBD1. With V trimmed by 4 bases and J by 8 bases, 8 bases remained unmatched. The CDR3 runs to 14 residues. From germline, CDR1 is LGHDT and CDR2 YNNKEL (reference sequence). This CDR3 is CASSLRDRVGGYTF. The CDR3 region has the DNA TGTGCCAGCAGCCTCCGGGACAGGGTAGGAGGCTACACCTTC.

The chain couples TRBV7-3 to TRBJ1-1; D remains unclear. Germline V lookup: CDR1 SGHTA, CDR2 FQGTGA. The CDR3 has 13 residues. Trimming left V 5 bases short and J 5 bases short, with 12 bases between. Written as DNA, the CDR3 is TGTGCCAGCAGCGACAACGTTGTAACTGAAGCTTTCTTT. Translation: CASSDNVVTEAFF.

This rearrangement joins TRBV12-3 or TRBV12-4 to TRBJ2-1; 13 nucleotides match TRBD2. Trimming cost V 6 bases and J 6 bases; bases outside gene matches: 5. This CDR3 region has 15 residues. CDR3 loop: CASRRTSGGANEQFF. CDR3 bases: TGTGCCAGCAGACGTACTAGCGGGGGGGCCAATGAGCAGTTCTTC.

This clonotype was seen more than once but under ten times. This chain links TRBV11-2 with TRBJ2-7; possibly TRBD2 for D (6 bases). CDR3 length: 16 amino acids. Germline-derived CDR1 and CDR2 are SGHAT and FQNNGV. Trimming shortened V by 4 bases and J by 0 bases, and 16 bases separated the two germline ends. CDR3 coding DNA: TGTGCCAGCAGCTCGTCACCGGCTAGCGCCTCCTACGAGCAGTACTTC. It specifies CASSSSPASASYEQYF.

Ten or more counts support this clonotype. The V and J genes are TRBV24-1 and TRBJ2-1, with a possible D match to TRBD2 (6 bases). V lost 9 bases and J 7 bases, leaving 9 bases between the germline ends. CDR3 length equals 11 residues. Per the germline V gene, CDR1 is KGHDR and CDR2 is SFDVKD. In DNA, the CDR3 is TGTGCCACCGGCCGGGGGAATGAGCAGTTCTTC. Encoded protein: CATGRGNEQFF.

The V call is TRBV9, the J call TRBJ1-2; D gene uncertain. The CDR3 extends over 15 amino acids. V dropped 0 bases and J dropped 3 bases, with 12 bases sitting between them. Germline V CDR1 and CDR2: SGDLS, YYNGEE. CDR3 amino acids: CASSVAASAHYGYTF. The CDR3 region has the DNA TGTGCCAGCAGCGTAGCGGCCTCGGCCCACTATGGCTACACCTTC. Complete variable domain (other parts from reference TRBV9 and TRBJ1-2): DSGVTQTPKHLITATGQRVTLRCSPRSGDLSVYWYQQSLDQGLQFLIQYYNGEERAKGNILERFSAQQFPDLHSELNLSSLELGDSALYFCASSVAASAHYGYTFGSGTRLTVV.

This clonotype was detected only a few times. This chain uses TRBV7-9 with TRBJ1-1; D not certain. Trimming cost V 5 bases and J 0 bases, with 16 bases left between them. This CDR3 has 16 amino acids. Germline CDR1 and CDR2: SEHNR and FQNEAQ (reference sequence). The CDR3 loop is CASSPAQVRLNTEAFF. The CDR3 DNA follows: TGTGCCAGCAGCCCCGCCCAAGTCCGGCTGAACACTGAAGCTTTCTTT.

The CDR3 nucleotides read TGCGCCAGCAGCCAAGCCGGGACAGGGGATTCACCCCTCCACTTT. It is translated as CASSQAGTGDSPLHF. This chain joins TRBV4-1 and TRBJ1-6; 10 bases align to TRBD1. V shed 1 base, J shed 8 bases, and the junction held 2 bases outside the gene matches. The germline CDR1 and CDR2 sequences are MGHRA and YSYEKL. The CDR3 length is 15 residues.

This clonotype was detected a few times. The V gene is TRBV6-1, the J gene TRBJ2-3, with TRBD2 matching 12 bases. Germline CDR1 and CDR2: MNHNS and SASEGT. V gave up 6 bases and J gave up 0 bases; unmatched junction bases: 13. CDR3 length equals 19 residues. The CDR3 spells CASRPLGTSGRLSTDTQYF. CDR3 DNA: TGTGCCAGCAGGCCGCTCGGGACTAGCGGGCGTCTAAGCACAGATACGCAGTATTTT.